The sequence of this T cell receptor (beta chain) was determined in a study of blood T cell repertoires in COVID-19. Whole-study context: Whether acute or convalescent, the COVID-19 samples came from the United States, Italy and Spain. The cDNA or gDNA used as material had been derived from T cells, B-cell-depleted T cells, or PBMCs.

In the study's own analysis: Amplification with reference gene primers provided the estimates of nucleated cell counts. The assay was immunoSEQ multiplex PCR, and TCRdb's table has in-frame clones only and misses some. The DNA gave D and trimming, while V, J and clone size come from that table. The sample shows approximately 330,000 clones, around 89% of them seen only once. CDR1 and CDR2 from the germline V gene are SGHTS and YDEGEE. This CDR3 spans 15 amino acids. V dropped 4 bases and J dropped 0; count of bases not matched to a gene: 2. Enrollment of patients from Seattle took place during active infection, with longitudinal follow-up.

Material: peripheral blood. The TCR comes from a woman between 40 and 55 years old with COVID-19, enrolled during active disease. The rearrangement links TRBV5-8 to TRBJ2-1; 9 bases fit TRBD2. As DNA, the CDR3 is TGTGCCAGCAGCACACTAGCGGGCTCCTACAATGAGCAGTTCTTC. Residues: CASSTLAGSYNEQFF. Supplemented by reference TRBV5-8 and TRBJ2-1, the full variable domain reads EAGVTQSPTHLIKTRGQQATLRCSPISGHTSVYWYQQALGLGLQFLLWYDEGEERNRGNFPPRFSGRQFPNYSSELNVNALELEDSALYLCASSTLAGSYNEQFFGPGTRLTVL.